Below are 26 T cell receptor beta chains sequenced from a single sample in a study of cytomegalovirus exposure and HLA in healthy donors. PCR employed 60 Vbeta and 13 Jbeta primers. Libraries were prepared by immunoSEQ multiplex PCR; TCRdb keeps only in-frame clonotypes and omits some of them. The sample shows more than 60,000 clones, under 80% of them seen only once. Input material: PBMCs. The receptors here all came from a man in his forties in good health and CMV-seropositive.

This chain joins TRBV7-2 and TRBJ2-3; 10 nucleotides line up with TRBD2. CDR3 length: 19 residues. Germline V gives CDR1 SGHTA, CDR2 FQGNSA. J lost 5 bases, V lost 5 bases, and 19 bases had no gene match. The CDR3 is CASSTRRKNSGRAGDTQYF. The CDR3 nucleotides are TGTGCCAGCAGCACGCGTCGAAAGAACAGCGGGAGGGCCGGAGATACGCAGTATTTT.

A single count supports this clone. CDR3 bases: TGTGCCATCAGTCCCCTAAAGGCGGAGGGCGCCTTCTACAATGAGCAGTTCTTC. Translated: CAISPLKAEGAFYNEQFF. The V and J genes are TRBV10-3 and TRBJ2-1; D is perhaps TRBD2 (6 bases). V lost 5 bases and J lost 3, with 23 bases in between. There are 18 residues in the CDR3. The V gene's germline CDR1 is ENHRY and CDR2 SYGVKD.

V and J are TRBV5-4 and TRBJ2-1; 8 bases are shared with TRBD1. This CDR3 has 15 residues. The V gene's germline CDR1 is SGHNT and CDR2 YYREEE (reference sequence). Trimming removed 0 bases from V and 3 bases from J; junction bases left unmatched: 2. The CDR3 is CASSLDRGVYNEQFF. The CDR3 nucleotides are TGTGCCAGCAGCTTGGACAGGGGGGTCTACAATGAGCAGTTCTTC.

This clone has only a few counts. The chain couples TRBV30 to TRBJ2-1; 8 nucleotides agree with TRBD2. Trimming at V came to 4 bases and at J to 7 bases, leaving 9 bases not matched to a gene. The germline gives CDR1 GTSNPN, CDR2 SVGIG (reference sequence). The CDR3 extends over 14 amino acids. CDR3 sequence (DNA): TGTGCCTGGAACAGCGGGAGAACGGGGAATGAGCAGTTCTTC. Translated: CAWNSGRTGNEQFF.

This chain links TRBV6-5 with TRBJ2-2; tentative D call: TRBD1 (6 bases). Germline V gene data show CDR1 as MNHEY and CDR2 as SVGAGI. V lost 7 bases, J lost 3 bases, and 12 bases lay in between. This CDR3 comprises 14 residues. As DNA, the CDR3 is TGTGCCAGCAAAGGACAGAAATACACCGGGGAGCTGTTTTTT. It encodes CASKGQKYTGELFF.

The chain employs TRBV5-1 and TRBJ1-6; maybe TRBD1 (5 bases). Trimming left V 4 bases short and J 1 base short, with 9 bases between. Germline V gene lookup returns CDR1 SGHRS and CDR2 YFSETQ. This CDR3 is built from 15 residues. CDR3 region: CASSPQGSYNSPLHF. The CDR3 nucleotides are TGCGCCAGCAGCCCCCAGGGTTCCTATAATTCACCCCTCCACTTT.

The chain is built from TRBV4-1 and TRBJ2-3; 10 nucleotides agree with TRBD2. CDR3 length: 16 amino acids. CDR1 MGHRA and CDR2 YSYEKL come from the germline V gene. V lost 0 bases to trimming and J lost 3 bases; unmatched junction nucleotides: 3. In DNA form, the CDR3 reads TGCGCCAGCAGCCAAGAACTAGCGGGGTTAACAGATACGCAGTATTTT. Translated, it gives CASSQELAGLTDTQYF.

CDR3 sequence: CASSPKRGTSYNEQFF. The DNA of the CDR3 is TGTGCCAGTAGTCCAAAGCGGGGAACTTCCTACAATGAGCAGTTCTTC. This chain uses TRBV19 with TRBJ2-1; 7 bases align to TRBD2. Germline loops: CDR1 LNHDA, CDR2 SQIVND (reference sequence). With V trimmed by 5 bases and J by 1 base, 8 bases remained unmatched. The CDR3 loop spans 16 amino acids.

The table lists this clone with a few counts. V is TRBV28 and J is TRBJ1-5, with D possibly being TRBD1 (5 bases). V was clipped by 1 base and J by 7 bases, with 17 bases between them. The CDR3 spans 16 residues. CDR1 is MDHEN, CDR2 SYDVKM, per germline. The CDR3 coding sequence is TGTGCCAGCAGTTTATTGTCCGAGACAGCACGGCAGCCCCAGCATTTT. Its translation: CASSLLSETARQPQHF.

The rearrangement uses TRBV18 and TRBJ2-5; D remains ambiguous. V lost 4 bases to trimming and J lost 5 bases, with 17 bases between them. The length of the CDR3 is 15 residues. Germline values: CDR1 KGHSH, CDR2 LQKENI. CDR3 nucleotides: TGTGCCAGCTCACAGACCATTACTTTCGGGGAGACCCAGTACTTC. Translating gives CASSQTITFGETQYF. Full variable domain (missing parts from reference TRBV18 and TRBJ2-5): NAGVMQNPRHLVRRRGQEARLRCSPMKGHSHVYWYRQLPEEGLKFMVYLQKENIIDESGMPKERFSAEFPKEGPSILRIQQVVRGDSAAYFCASSQTITFGETQYFGPGTRLLVL.

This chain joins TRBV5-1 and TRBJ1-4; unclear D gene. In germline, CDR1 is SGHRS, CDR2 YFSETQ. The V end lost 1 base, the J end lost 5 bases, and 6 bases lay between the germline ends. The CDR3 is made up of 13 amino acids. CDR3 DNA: TGCGCCAGCAGCTTGTATCGGAATGAAAAACTGTTTTTT. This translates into CASSLYRNEKLFF.

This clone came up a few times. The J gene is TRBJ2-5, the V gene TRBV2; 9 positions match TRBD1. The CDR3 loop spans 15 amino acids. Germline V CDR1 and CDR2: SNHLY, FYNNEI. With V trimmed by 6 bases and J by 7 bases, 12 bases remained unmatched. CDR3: CASSPGTGSTGTQYF. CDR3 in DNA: TGTGCCAGCAGCCCAGGGACAGGGTCTACAGGGACCCAGTACTTC.

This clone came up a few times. The CDR3 protein is CASSLEGRSPLHF. Here the CDR3 DNA reads TGTGCCAGCAGCTTAGAGGGTAGGAGTCCCCTCCACTTT. The chain couples TRBV11-2 to TRBJ1-6, with no clear D. This CDR3 has 13 residues. Germline V CDR1 and CDR2: SGHAT, FQNNGV. Trimming removed 0 bases from V and 13 bases from J, with 10 bases in between. The complete variable domain, with remaining parts taken from reference TRBV11-2 and TRBJ1-6, reads EAGVAQSPRYKIIEKRQSVAFWCNPISGHATLYWYQQILGQGPKLLIQFQNNGVVDDSQLPKDRFSAERLKGVDSTLKIQPAKLEDSAVYLCASSLEGRSPLHFGNGTRLTVT.

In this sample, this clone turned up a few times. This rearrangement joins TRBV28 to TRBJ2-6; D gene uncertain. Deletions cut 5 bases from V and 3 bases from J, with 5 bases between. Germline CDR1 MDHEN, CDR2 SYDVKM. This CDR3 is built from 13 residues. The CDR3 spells CASSVYGANVLTF. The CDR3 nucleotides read TGTGCCAGCAGTGTTTATGGGGCCAACGTCCTGACTTTC.

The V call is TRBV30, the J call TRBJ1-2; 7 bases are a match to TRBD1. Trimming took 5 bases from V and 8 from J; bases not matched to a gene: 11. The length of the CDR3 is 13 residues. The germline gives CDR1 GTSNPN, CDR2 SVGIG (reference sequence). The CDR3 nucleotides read TGTGCCTGGGTCCGGGACAGTCTCCGCGGCTACACCTTC. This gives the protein CAWVRDSLRGYTF.

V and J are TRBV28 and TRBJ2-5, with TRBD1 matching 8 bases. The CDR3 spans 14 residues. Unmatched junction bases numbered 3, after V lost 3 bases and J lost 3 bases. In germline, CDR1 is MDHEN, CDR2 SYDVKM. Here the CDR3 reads CASSFEGQEETQYF. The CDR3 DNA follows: TGTGCCAGCAGTTTTGAGGGACAGGAAGAGACCCAGTACTTC.

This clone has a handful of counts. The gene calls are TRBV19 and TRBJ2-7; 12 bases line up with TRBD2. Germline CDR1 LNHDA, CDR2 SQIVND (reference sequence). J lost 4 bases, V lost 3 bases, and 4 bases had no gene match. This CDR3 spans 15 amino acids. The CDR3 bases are TGTGCCAGTAGTATTAGGACTAGCGGGATATACGAGCAGTACTTC. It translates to CASSIRTSGIYEQYF.

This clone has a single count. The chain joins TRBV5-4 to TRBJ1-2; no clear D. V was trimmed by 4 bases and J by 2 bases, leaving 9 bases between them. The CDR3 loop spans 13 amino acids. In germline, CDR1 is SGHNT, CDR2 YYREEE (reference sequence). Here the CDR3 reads CASSLVVNYGYTF. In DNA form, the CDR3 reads TGTGCCAGCAGCCTAGTGGTAAACTATGGCTACACCTTC.

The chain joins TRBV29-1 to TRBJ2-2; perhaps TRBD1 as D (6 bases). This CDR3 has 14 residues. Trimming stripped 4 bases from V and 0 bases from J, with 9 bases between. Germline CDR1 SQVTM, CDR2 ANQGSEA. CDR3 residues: CSVGRDTNTGELFF. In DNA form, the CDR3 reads TGCAGCGTTGGTCGGGACACGAACACCGGGGAGCTGTTTTTT.

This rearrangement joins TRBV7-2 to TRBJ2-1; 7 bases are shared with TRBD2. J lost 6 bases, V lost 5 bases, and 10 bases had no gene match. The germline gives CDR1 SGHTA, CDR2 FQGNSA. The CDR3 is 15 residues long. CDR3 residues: CASSRTGTNSNEQFF. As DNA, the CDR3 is TGTGCCAGCAGCCGTACCGGGACTAATTCCAATGAGCAGTTCTTC.

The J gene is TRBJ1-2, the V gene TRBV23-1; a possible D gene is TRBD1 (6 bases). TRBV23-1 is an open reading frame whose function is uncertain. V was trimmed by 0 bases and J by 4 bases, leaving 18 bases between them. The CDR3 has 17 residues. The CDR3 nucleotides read TGCGCCAGCAGTCAATCCAGGGGCAAGAGGACTCCCTATGGCTACACCTTC. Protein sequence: CASSQSRGKRTPYGYTF.

The CDR3 reads CATSPGREETQYF. The CDR3 DNA reads as TGTGCCACCTCACCGGGCCGGGAGGAGACCCAGTACTTC. J is TRBJ2-5 and V is TRBV6-6; the D gene is possibly TRBD2 (6 bases). CDR1 is MNHNY, CDR2 SVGAGI, per germline (reference sequence). The V gene lost 10 bases and the J gene lost 5 bases, with 17 bases spanning the gap. The CDR3 spans 13 residues.

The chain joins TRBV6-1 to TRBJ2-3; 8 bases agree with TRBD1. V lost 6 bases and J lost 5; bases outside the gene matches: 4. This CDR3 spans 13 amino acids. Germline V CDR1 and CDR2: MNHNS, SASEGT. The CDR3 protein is CASSAQGGDTQYF. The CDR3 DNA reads TGTGCCAGCAGCGCACAGGGGGGAGATACGCAGTATTTT.

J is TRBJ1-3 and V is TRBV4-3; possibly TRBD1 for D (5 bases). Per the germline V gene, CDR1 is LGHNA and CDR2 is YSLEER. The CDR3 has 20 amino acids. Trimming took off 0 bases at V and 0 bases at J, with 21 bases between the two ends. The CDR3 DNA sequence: TGCGCCAGCAGCCAAGAGTTGCGGGGGTCGTTCTCTGCCTCTGGAAACACCATATATTTT. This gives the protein CASSQELRGSFSASGNTIYF.

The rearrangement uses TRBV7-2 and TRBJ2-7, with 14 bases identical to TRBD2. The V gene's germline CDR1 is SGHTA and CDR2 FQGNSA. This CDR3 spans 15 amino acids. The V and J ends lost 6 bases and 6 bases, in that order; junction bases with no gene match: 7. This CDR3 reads CASRMGLAGVGEQYF. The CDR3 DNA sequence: TGTGCCAGCAGGATGGGACTAGCGGGAGTCGGCGAGCAGTACTTC.

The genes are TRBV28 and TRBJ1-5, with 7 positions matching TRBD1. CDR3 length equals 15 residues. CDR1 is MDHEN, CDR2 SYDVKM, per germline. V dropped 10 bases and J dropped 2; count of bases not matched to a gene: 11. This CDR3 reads CAILRGRLGNQPQHF. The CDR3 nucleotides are TGTGCCATTTTAAGGGGGCGGCTCGGCAATCAGCCCCAGCATTTT.